This T cell receptor beta chain is from a study of cytomegalovirus exposure and HLA in healthy donors. Findings and caveats of the study: Based on reports, TCR beta sequences accurately predicted HLA-A and HLA-B alleles for most subjects. Researchers catalogued roughly 170 TCR beta chains as cytomegalovirus-associated.

A few counts support this clone. Its antigen is currently unknown. Primers included in the PCR were 60 Vbeta and 13 Jbeta primers. Measured with immunoSEQ multiplex PCR; TCRdb has only the in-frame clones, and not every one. The sample contains approximately 120,000 clones, 70% to 80% of which appear only once. Germline values: CDR1 MNHNS, CDR2 SASEGT. Deletions cut 8 bases from V and 3 bases from J, with 17 bases between. This CDR3 contains 15 residues. This clonotype originated in a man under 40 in good health and CMV-seronegative. Sequences were obtained from PBMCs. This chain connects TRBV6-1 to TRBJ2-1; a weak D match, TRBD1 (6 bases). The CDR3 region has the DNA TGTGCCAGCCGACTAAATCAGGGGTACTACAATGAGCAGTTCTTC. Translated: CASRLNQGYYNEQFF.